Sequencing of this T cell receptor beta chain was carried out in a study of blood T cell repertoires in COVID-19. V was clipped by 5 bases and J by 3 bases, with 10 bases between them. CDR1 and CDR2 from the germline V gene are ENHRY and SYGVKD. The CDR3 extends over 13 amino acids. Enrollees, roughly 18 to 95 years old, lived in 24 US areas. Self-reported history from a screening survey and questionnaire set each donor's cohort. Source study methods: Amplified reference gene primers provided the basis for estimating nucleated cell counts. Sequenced by immunoSEQ multiplex PCR; TCRdb stores in-frame clones only, minus some. The D gene and trimming were derived from the DNA, and the V and J assignments and clone size from that table. The repertoire holds about 440,000 clones, with approximately 90% as singletons.

The chain has TRBV10-3 and TRBJ2-5; tentative D call: TRBD2 (5 bases). Sequencing was carried out using PBMCs or T cells enriched from blood (not recorded which). This TCR derives from a woman between 18 and 30 years old with acute COVID-19. The CDR3 protein is CAISFLAEETQYF. CDR3 coding DNA: TGTGCCATCAGTTTTCTAGCAGAAGAGACCCAGTACTTC.